The 32 T cell receptor beta chains given below trace back to one sample, sequenced in a study of blood T cells in healthy people across ages. Next came a second PCR, run for roughly 6 to 11 cycles, which used a sample-barcoded 5' primer along with a J-beta primer mix. Each CDR3 protein is one row after TCRdb ran MiXCR on the 5' RACE reads. The table has about 800,000 distinct CDR3 sequences, around 25% seen once. These data also formed part of another study, on T cells of mothers and their children.

Material: blood. The receptors here all came from a boy between 10 and 17 years old in good health.

The chain employs TRBV3-1 and TRBJ1-5; possible D gene TRBD1, 6 bases. The V end was cut by 1 base, the J end by 2 bases, with 9 bases between. This CDR3 has 15 residues. From germline, CDR1 is LGHDT and CDR2 YNNKEL (reference sequence). CDR3: CASSQGTAGNQPQHF. The CDR3 DNA reads TGTGCCAGCAGCCAAGGGACAGCCGGCAATCAGCCCCAGCATTTT.

This clonotype was seen a handful of times. J is TRBJ2-3 and V is TRBV29-1; D gene ambiguous. V lost 0 bases and J 1 base, leaving 5 bases between the germline ends. The CDR3 totals 13 residues. Germline values: CDR1 SQVTM, CDR2 ANQGSEA. CDR3 nucleotide sequence: TGCAGCGTTGAAGAGGACCGCACAGATACGCAGTATTTT. Amino acids: CSVEEDRTDTQYF.

The chain has TRBV6-6 and TRBJ2-4, with TRBD2 as a possible D gene (6 bases). Trimming removed 6 bases from V and 4 bases from J, with 16 bases in between. There are 15 residues in the CDR3. Germline CDR1 reads MNHNY; CDR2 reads SVGAGI (reference sequence). CDR3 sequence: CASSYGAREKNIQYF. CDR3 DNA sequence: TGTGCCAGCAGCTACGGAGCGCGGGAAAAAAACATTCAGTACTTC.

The chain has TRBV4-3 and TRBJ2-6; weak D call: TRBD1 (6 bases). Germline assignment: CDR1 LGHNA and CDR2 YSLEER. The CDR3 totals 20 residues. Trimming shortened V by 0 bases and J by 1 base, and 19 bases separated the two germline ends. DNA for the CDR3: TGCGCCAGCAGCCAAGATGGAGGACAGTCCTACGCGTCTGGGGCCAACGTCCTGACTTTC. Translating gives CASSQDGGQSYASGANVLTF.

This clonotype was seen ten or more times. This chain links TRBV6-6 with TRBJ2-5; 7 nucleotides line up with TRBD1. This CDR3 spans 14 amino acids. Trimming at V came to 5 bases and at J to 2 bases, leaving 5 bases not matched to a gene. CDR1 is MNHNY and CDR2 is SVGAGI in the germline V gene (reference sequence). CDR3 nucleotides: TGTGCCAGCAGTGCCCCGGGACAGCAAGAGACCCAGTACTTC. Protein: CASSAPGQQETQYF.

The CDR3 DNA follows: TGTGCCAGCAGCTTAAGAGGTGGACAGGGGGAGACCCAGTACTTC. The encoded protein is CASSLRGGQGETQYF. V and J are TRBV7-3 and TRBJ2-1; 9 bases are a match to TRBD1. The J call may be mistaken, given a closer DNA end match to TRBJ2-5. CDR3 length: 15 amino acids. From germline, CDR1 is SGHTA and CDR2 FQGTGA.

V gene TRBV20-1 combines with J gene TRBJ1-2, with D unresolved. The CDR3 covers 12 residues. CDR1 is DFQATT, CDR2 SNEGSKA, per germline (reference sequence). V lost 2 bases to trimming and J lost 6 bases, with 10 bases between them. The CDR3 DNA sequence: TGCAGTGCTAGACCCAATTTCAATGGCTACACCTTC. This translates into CSARPNFNGYTF.

The chain couples TRBV4-3 to TRBJ1-1, with a weak D call TRBD1 (5 bases). Germline-derived CDR1 and CDR2 are LGHNA and YSLEER. CDR3 size: 16 residues. V gave up 0 bases and J gave up 4 bases, with 15 bases separating them. CDR3 sequence (DNA): TGCGCCAGCAGCCAAGATCAAGGGGAGGGGCTCACTGAAGCTTTCTTT. Encoded protein: CASSQDQGEGLTEAFF.

This clonotype was seen a handful of times. The chain joins TRBV5-1 to TRBJ1-6, with D maybe TRBD1 (5 bases). This CDR3 is 14 amino acids long. The V end lost 2 bases, the J end lost 7 bases, and 10 bases lay between the germline ends. Germline CDR1 reads SGHRS; CDR2 reads YFSETQ. The CDR3 loop is CASSFPEGNSPLHF. In DNA form, the CDR3 reads TGCGCCAGCAGCTTTCCGGAGGGGAATTCACCCCTCCACTTT.

This clonotype came up a few times. This chain joins TRBV7-8 and TRBJ2-5; the D is unclear. The CDR3 is made up of 16 amino acids. The V and J ends lost 5 bases and 0 bases respectively, with 16 bases between them. Germline CDR1 and CDR2: SGHVS and FQNEAQ. CDR3 sequence: CASSTNSKAYQETQYF. Here the CDR3 DNA reads TGTGCCAGCAGCACAAACAGCAAGGCGTACCAAGAGACCCAGTACTTC.

This clonotype appeared a few times. The V and J genes are TRBV28 and TRBJ2-5, with TRBD2 identical over 15 bases. The CDR3 is 17 residues long. V gave up 4 bases and J gave up 1 base; unmatched junction bases: 4. Germline V gene data show CDR1 as MDHEN and CDR2 as SYDVKM. CDR3 loop: CASSSWTSGGVQETQYF. CDR3 nucleotide sequence: TGTGCCAGCAGTTCATGGACTAGCGGGGGGGTCCAAGAGACCCAGTACTTC.

J is TRBJ1-1 and V is TRBV6-5, with D hard to call. Trimming took off 5 bases at V and 1 base at J, with 14 bases between the two ends. CDR1 and CDR2 (germline): MNHEY, SVGAGI. The CDR3 is 15 amino acids. In DNA form, the CDR3 reads TGTGCCAGCAGTCCTCTGGCGGGGAGGAACACTGAAGCTTTCTTT. Residues: CASSPLAGRNTEAFF.

In its sample, this clonotype was seen a few times. V gene TRBV19 combines with J gene TRBJ2-5; maybe TRBD2 (6 bases). Germline V gene data show CDR1 as LNHDA and CDR2 as SQIVND (reference sequence). This CDR3 has 13 residues. Trimming pared 5 bases from V and 2 bases from J, leaving 9 bases between. CDR3 in DNA: TGTGCCAGTAGTGGGGACTTACAAGAGACCCAGTACTTC. Protein product: CASSGDLQETQYF.

V is TRBV5-1 and J is TRBJ2-3; D is uncertain. There are 14 residues in the CDR3. Germline V gives CDR1 SGHRS, CDR2 YFSETQ. Trimming cost V 6 bases and J 1 base, with 12 bases left between them. The CDR3 here is CASKPQIRTDTQYF. CDR3 nucleotide sequence: TGCGCCAGCAAGCCGCAGATCCGCACAGATACGCAGTATTTT.

The sample holds a few counts of this clonotype. The V call is TRBV6-2 or TRBV6-3, the J call TRBJ2-5; 10 nucleotides agree with TRBD1. The end of the DNA aligns better with TRBJ2-7, so the J call may be wrong. The CDR3 loop spans 15 amino acids. CDR1 is MNHEY, CDR2 SVGEGT, per germline. The CDR3 DNA reads as TGTGCCAGCAGTAACCGGGACAGGGGTACCTACGAGCAGTACTTC. Translation: CASSNRDRGTYEQYF.

This clonotype has only a few counts. The DNA of the CDR3 is TGTGCCACCAGCAGAGGGGATAACTCCTACGAGCAGTACTTC. It specifies CATSRGDNSYEQYF. This sequence joins TRBV15 and TRBJ2-7; no clear D gene. The germline V gene encodes CDR1 LNHNV and CDR2 YYDKDF (reference sequence). The CDR3 is 14 residues long. V was pared by 1 base and J by 0 bases, with 7 bases between.

The chain employs TRBV27 and TRBJ2-7; TRBD2 matches 14 bases. Germline V gene lookup returns CDR1 MNHEY and CDR2 SMNVEV (reference sequence). The CDR3 length is 16 residues. J gave up 11 bases and V 6 bases, and 15 bases lay outside the gene matches. The chain's CDR3 is CASSPTLGLAGAEKYF. The CDR3 DNA follows: TGTGCCAGCAGCCCTACCCTGGGACTAGCGGGAGCCGAAAAGTACTTC.

The chain is built from TRBV20-1 and TRBJ2-7, with 8 bases fitting TRBD2. Germline loops: CDR1 DFQATT, CDR2 SNEGSKA (reference sequence). The length of the CDR3 is 15 residues. CDR3 amino acids: CSAGGSGMKPYEQYF. In DNA, the CDR3 is TGCAGCGCGGGGGGTTCTGGGATGAAACCCTACGAGCAGTACTTC.

The chain couples TRBV14 to TRBJ2-1, with TRBD2 identical over 7 bases. Trimming took 4 bases from V and 2 from J; bases not matched to a gene: 5. Germline V gene sequence: CDR1 SGHDN, CDR2 FVKESK. The CDR3 contains 15 residues. CDR3 sequence (DNA): TGTGCCAGCAGCCCGCGGGGGTTTCCCTACAATGAGCAGTTCTTC. It translates to CASSPRGFPYNEQFF.

The V call is TRBV11-2, the J call TRBJ2-1; D not certain. Germline CDR1 is SGHAT and CDR2 is FQNNGV. The CDR3 runs 12 residues. V was cut by 5 bases and J by 6 bases, with 8 bases left in between. The CDR3 loop reads CASSGYSNEQFF. The DNA of the CDR3 is TGTGCCAGCAGCGGTTACAGCAATGAGCAGTTCTTC. Combining the CDR3 with reference TRBV11-2 and TRBJ2-1 gives the whole variable domain EAGVAQSPRYKIIEKRQSVAFWCNPISGHATLYWYQQILGQGPKLLIQFQNNGVVDDSQLPKDRFSAERLKGVDSTLKIQPAKLEDSAVYLCASSGYSNEQFFGPGTRLTVL.

V is TRBV24-1 and J is TRBJ2-3; possibly TRBD2 for D (5 bases). Looked up from germline, CDR1 is KGHDR and CDR2 is SFDVKD. V lost 4 bases, J lost 1 base, and 14 bases lay in between. This CDR3 spans 16 amino acids. As DNA, the CDR3 is TGTGCCACCAGTGACCCTACTAGTCCCCGCACAGATACGCAGTATTTT. Its translation: CATSDPTSPRTDTQYF.

The V call is TRBV28, the J call TRBJ1-5; D is perhaps TRBD1 (6 bases). The CDR3 has 14 residues. Trimming shortened V by 6 bases and J by 1 base, and 10 bases separated the two germline ends. Germline CDR1 MDHEN, CDR2 SYDVKM. CDR3 sequence (DNA): TGTGCCAGCAGAGAGGGGGGGAGCAATCAGCCCCAGCATTTT. This codes for CASREGGSNQPQHF. Full variable domain (outside the CDR3, taken from reference TRBV28 and TRBJ1-5): DVKVTQSSRYLVKRTGEKVFLECVQDMDHENMFWYRQDPGLGLRLIYFSYDVKMKEKGDIPEGYSVSREKKERFSLILESASTNQTSMYLCASREGGSNQPQHFGDGTRLSIL.

A few counts support this clonotype. The chain carries TRBV7-3 and TRBJ1-4, with a tentative D call TRBD1 (5 bases). V lost 11 bases and J 6 bases, leaving 19 bases between the germline ends. Germline V gene data show CDR1 as SGHTA and CDR2 as FQGTGA. This CDR3 comprises 14 residues. CDR3 DNA: TGTGCCTCCCTGGGGGGGGGATCGGATGAAAAACTGTTTTTT. It specifies CASLGGGSDEKLFF.

The chain uses TRBV7-7 and TRBJ2-5, with D possibly called TRBD1 or TRBD2 (5 bases each). The J call may not be correct, given that the DNA end is closer to TRBJ2-7. CDR3 size: 12 residues. The germline V gene has CDR1 SSHAT and CDR2 FNYEAQ (reference sequence). CDR3 bases: TGTGCCAGCAGCCCCAACGGGGCCGAGCAGTACTTC. It yields the protein CASSPNGAEQYF.

The V call is TRBV20-1, the J call TRBJ2-3, with 11 bases aligning to TRBD2. The trim removed 0 bases at V and 4 bases at J, leaving 6 bases unmatched. CDR1 and CDR2 from the germline V gene are DFQATT and SNEGSKA (reference sequence). This CDR3 is 16 amino acids long. For the CDR3, the DNA is TGCAGTGCTAGAGATAAACTAGCGGGAGTACCAGATACGCAGTATTTT. Amino acids: CSARDKLAGVPDTQYF.

V gene TRBV29-1 combines with J gene TRBJ2-1, with D perhaps matching TRBD2 (6 bases). The V gene's germline CDR1 is SQVTM and CDR2 ANQGSEA. V was cut by 1 base and J by 0 bases, with 13 bases left in between. CDR3 length: 16 residues. CDR3 residues: CSVEVQRRGSYNEQFF. CDR3 sequence (DNA): TGCAGCGTTGAAGTACAGCGGCGGGGCTCCTACAATGAGCAGTTCTTC.

J is TRBJ1-1 and V is TRBV2, with a tentative D call TRBD1 (6 bases). Germline V gene sequence: CDR1 SNHLY, CDR2 FYNNEI. Trimming took off 4 bases at V and 3 bases at J, with 9 bases between the two ends. The length of the CDR3 is 13 residues. CDR3 amino acids: CASSATGYTEAFF. The CDR3 nucleotides are TGTGCCAGCAGTGCTACAGGGTACACTGAAGCTTTCTTT. Supplemented by reference TRBV2 and TRBJ1-1, the full variable domain reads EPEVTQTPSHQVTQMGQEVILRCVPISNHLYFYWYRQILGQKVEFLVSFYNNEISEKSEIFDDQFSVERPDGSNFTLKIRSTKLEDSAMYFCASSATGYTEAFFGQGTRLTVV.

This clonotype has just a few counts. The CDR3 protein is CASSFSGTSAYNEQFF. The CDR3 region has the DNA TGTGCCAGCAGCTTTTCCGGGACTAGCGCCTACAATGAGCAGTTCTTC. This chain uses TRBV7-3 with TRBJ2-1; TRBD2 agrees at 10 bases. After removal of 3 bases from V and 2 bases from J, the junction contained 4 bases not matched to a gene. CDR3 length: 16 residues. Looked up from germline, CDR1 is SGHTA and CDR2 is FQGTGA. Together with reference TRBV7-3 and TRBJ2-1, the CDR3 gives the full variable domain: GAGVSQTPSNKVTEKGKYVELRCDPISGHTALYWYRQSLGQGPEFLIYFQGTGAADDSGLPNDRFFAVRPEGSVSTLKIQRTERGDSAVYLCASSFSGTSAYNEQFFGPGTRLTVL.

This clonotype was seen more than once but under ten times. The V and J genes are TRBV6-5 and TRBJ2-5; D is possibly TRBD2 (6 bases). Germline V gene lookup returns CDR1 MNHEY and CDR2 SVGAGI. The V gene lost 0 bases and the J gene lost 5 bases, with 16 bases spanning the gap. The CDR3 has 16 residues. CDR3 residues: CASSYSTASVWETQYF. As DNA, the CDR3 is TGTGCCAGCAGTTACTCGACCGCTAGCGTGTGGGAGACCCAGTACTTC.

The rearrangement links TRBV4-3 to TRBJ2-7; D is possibly TRBD1 or TRBD2 (5 bases each). Trimming removed 1 base from V and 3 bases from J, with 13 bases in between. This CDR3 region has 15 residues. Germline-derived CDR1 and CDR2 are LGHNA and YSLEER. CDR3 region: CASSQVAGTYYEQYF. As DNA, the CDR3 is TGCGCCAGCAGCCAAGTTGCAGGGACCTACTACGAGCAGTACTTC.

This clonotype was found a few times. V gene TRBV6-5 combines with J gene TRBJ1-5; unclear D gene. V gave up 4 bases and J gave up 1 base, with 11 bases separating them. The CDR3 has 15 amino acids. From germline, CDR1 is MNHEY and CDR2 SVGAGI. The CDR3 sequence is CASSLRTASNQPQHF. CDR3 nucleotides: TGTGCCAGCAGTTTGAGGACCGCCAGCAATCAGCCCCAGCATTTT.

The chain employs TRBV7-2 and TRBJ2-5, with 11 nucleotides matching TRBD2. Germline V gene sequence: CDR1 SGHTA, CDR2 FQGNSA. J gave up 5 bases and V 1 base, and 9 bases lay outside the gene matches. This CDR3 spans 17 amino acids. The CDR3 region has the DNA TGTGCCAGCAGCTTAGTTACTAGCGGGGGATGGTGGGAGACCCAGTACTTC. It specifies CASSLVTSGGWWETQYF.